These 22 T cell receptor beta chains originate from one sample sequenced in a study of HIV-infected patients and healthy controls. No cell fractionation was done, so the repertoire covers all unsorted peripheral blood T cells. Reverse transcription used approximately 500 ng RNA and constant-region primers for alpha and beta. Each of the alpha and beta chains got its own library through chain-specific third strand synthesis with indices. MiXCR, applied by TCRdb to the 5' RACE reads, yields one record per CDR3 protein. Here the sample spans approximately 8,000 distinct CDR3 sequences, about 9% being singletons. Here the sequenced sample was blood, taken before antiretroviral therapy. The receptors were gathered from an adult with HIV infection.

This clonotype occurred a few times. The chain recombines TRBV4-1 with TRBJ2-2; a possible D gene is TRBD1 (6 bases). The V end lost 4 bases, the J end lost 6 bases, and 15 bases lay between the germline ends. The CDR3 spans 15 residues. Germline CDR1 is MGHRA and CDR2 is YSYEKL. The chain's CDR3 is CASSPGQLWAGELFF. As DNA, the CDR3 is TGCGCCAGCAGCCCGGGACAACTATGGGCCGGGGAGCTGTTTTTT.

In its sample, this clonotype was seen many times. The CDR3: CASSTDRGDQETQYF. The CDR3 DNA reads as TGTGCCAGTAGTACGGACAGGGGGGACCAAGAGACCCAGTACTTC. The chain employs TRBV19 and TRBJ2-5, with TRBD1 matching over 10 bases. Germline CDR1 LNHDA, CDR2 SQIVND (reference sequence). The CDR3 contains 15 residues. V was pared by 4 bases and J by 0 bases, with 2 bases of the junction left unmatched. The full variable domain, in which reference TRBV19 and TRBJ2-5 provide the parts outside the CDR3, is DGGITQSPKYLFRKEGQNVTLSCEQNLNHDAMYWYRQDPGQGLRLIYYSQIVNDFQKGDIAEGYSVSREKKESFPLTVTSAQKNPTAFYLCASSTDRGDQETQYFGPGTRLLVL.

Note on this clonotype: At one end, the junction sequence differs from germline, possibly due to a read error. The rearrangement uses TRBV6-5 and TRBJ2-3; weak D call: TRBD2 (6 bases). The V gene's germline CDR1 is MNHEY and CDR2 SVGAGI. This CDR3 contains 15 residues. CDR3 coding DNA: TGTGCCAGTCTACGGCTAGGAGGGAGCACAGATGCGCAGTATTTT. It yields the protein CASLRLGGSTDAQYF.

Ten or more counts support this clonotype. The chain links TRBV19 to TRBJ2-3, with TRBD2 matching over 12 bases. The CDR3 runs 19 residues. The V segment lost 1 base and the J segment 4 bases; nucleotides outside the gene matches: 12. Germline V gene data show CDR1 as LNHDA and CDR2 as SQIVND (reference sequence). In nucleotides, the CDR3 is TGTGCCAGTAGTATAGTATCCCAATTACTAGCGGGGGGATCAGATACGCAGTATTTT. This sequence encodes CASSIVSQLLAGGSDTQYF. Based on the CDR3 plus reference TRBV19 and TRBJ2-3, the full variable domain is DGGITQSPKYLFRKEGQNVTLSCEQNLNHDAMYWYRQDPGQGLRLIYYSQIVNDFQKGDIAEGYSVSREKKESFPLTVTSAQKNPTAFYLCASSIVSQLLAGGSDTQYFGPGTRLTVL.

In this sample, this clonotype turned up many times. The rearrangement joins TRBV10-2 to TRBJ1-1; D is perhaps TRBD1 (5 bases). The V end lost 5 bases, the J end lost 7 bases, and 8 bases lay between the germline ends. In germline, CDR1 is WSHSY, CDR2 SAAADI. This CDR3 is 11 amino acids long. DNA for the CDR3: TGCGCCAGCAGTATTCAGGGTGAAGCTTTCTTT. Protein: CASSIQGEAFF.

There are many counts of this clonotype. The chain combines TRBV11-2 with TRBJ2-7; TRBD1 matches at 8 bases. The germline V gene encodes CDR1 SGHAT and CDR2 FQNNGV. V lost 5 bases and J lost 2; bases outside the gene matches: 5. This CDR3 is 14 amino acids long. The CDR3 here is CASSTTGVPYEQYF. CDR3 nucleotide sequence: TGTGCCAGCAGCACGACAGGGGTCCCCTACGAGCAGTACTTC.

This clonotype was seen ten or more times. The rearrangement uses TRBV6-6 and TRBJ2-1; D not resolved. CDR1 and CDR2 from the germline V gene are MNHNY and SVGAGI (reference sequence). The CDR3 is 16 amino acids. V was shortened by 0 bases and J by 0 bases, with 9 bases between the two germline ends. CDR3 nucleotides: TGTGCCAGCAGTTACTCGACTCAAAGCTCCTACAATGAGCAGTTCTTC. Translated, it gives CASSYSTQSSYNEQFF.

This clonotype is categorized as medium-sized. The V call is TRBV5-4, the J call TRBJ2-1, with D maybe TRBD2 (6 bases). Germline V gene sequence: CDR1 SGHNT, CDR2 YYREEE (reference sequence). Deletions cut 3 bases from V and 4 bases from J, with 17 bases between. CDR3 length: 16 residues. The CDR3 DNA is TGTGCCAGCAGCTCGGAGGGTTGGGATCGTTACAATGAGCAGTTCTTC. Translating gives CASSSEGWDRYNEQFF.

The sample holds many counts of this clonotype. V gene TRBV29-1 combines with J gene TRBJ2-3, with 10 positions matching TRBD2. J was trimmed by 6 bases and V by 6 bases; bases with no gene match: 15. CDR1 is SQVTM and CDR2 is ANQGSEA in the germline V gene. CDR3 size: 16 residues. In DNA, the CDR3 is TGCAGCGTAACGCCCCGAGGAGCGGGAGGGTTGGATACGCAGTATTTT. Amino acid sequence: CSVTPRGAGGLDTQYF.

This clonotype came up many times. Here the CDR3 reads CATSRAGGSNTEAFF. For the CDR3, the DNA is TGTGCCACCAGCAGAGCGGGGGGCTCGAACACTGAAGCTTTCTTT. The chain has TRBV15 and TRBJ1-1, with D perhaps TRBD1 (6 bases). Trimming left V 1 base short and J 1 base short, with 10 bases between. The CDR3 has 15 residues. Germline CDR1 reads LNHNV; CDR2 reads YYDKDF (reference sequence). The whole variable domain, remainder taken from reference TRBV15 and TRBJ1-1, is DAMVIQNPRYQVTQFGKPVTLSCSQTLNHNVMYWYQQKSSQAPKLLFHYYDKDFNNEADTPDNFQSRRPNTSFCFLDIRSPGLGDTAMYLCATSRAGGSNTEAFFGQGTRLTVV.

In its sample, this clonotype was seen many times. The chain carries TRBV12-3 or TRBV12-4 and TRBJ2-5; D is possibly TRBD2 (5 bases). V was trimmed by 0 bases and J by 6 bases, leaving 11 bases between them. CDR3 length: 14 residues. CDR3 bases: TGTGCCAGCAGTTTAGCGCTTAGCGAGCAGACCCAGTACTTC. Protein: CASSLALSEQTQYF.

Only a few counts were recorded for this clonotype. This sequence joins TRBV10-3 and TRBJ1-4; possible D gene TRBD1, 5 bases. CDR3 size: 15 residues. V lost 4 bases and J lost 11, with 20 bases in between. The V gene's germline CDR1 is ENHRY and CDR2 SYGVKD. This CDR3 reads CAISAAVSGRGKLFF. The CDR3 coding sequence is TGTGCCATCAGTGCGGCCGTGTCAGGACGGGGGAAACTGTTTTTT.

This clonotype was observed many times. V gene TRBV28 combines with J gene TRBJ1-2, with 8 bases fitting TRBD1. Germline trimming cut 3 bases from V and 6 bases from J; bases unmatched to any gene: 3. The CDR3 consists of 13 residues. The germline V gene has CDR1 MDHEN and CDR2 SYDVKM. CDR3 bases: TGTGCCAGCAGTTTTCGACAGGGGCATGGCTACACCTTC. Translated: CASSFRQGHGYTF.

This clonotype has ten or more counts. The chain couples TRBV20-1 to TRBJ1-5, with D possibly matching TRBD1 (5 bases). This CDR3 is built from 14 residues. V was clipped by 1 base and J by 11 bases, with 18 bases between them. The germline V gene encodes CDR1 DFQATT and CDR2 SNEGSKA (reference sequence). CDR3 residues: CSARVPGGAASQHF. CDR3 DNA: TGCAGTGCTAGAGTCCCGGGGGGAGCGGCATCCCAGCATTTT.

This clonotype came up many times. The chain carries TRBV20-1 and TRBJ1-5; D unresolved. V was pared by 5 bases and J by 6 bases, with 14 bases between. The CDR3 has 13 residues. The germline V gene encodes CDR1 DFQATT and CDR2 SNEGSKA (reference sequence). DNA of the CDR3: TGCAGTGCTCTACCCTCCCCAGGTCAGCCCCAGCATTTT. The encoded protein is CSALPSPGQPQHF.

This clonotype was counted ten times or more. The CDR3 reads CAWRRLASTYNEQFF. The CDR3 DNA follows: TGTGCCTGGAGAAGACTAGCGTCAACCTACAATGAGCAGTTCTTC. J is TRBJ2-1 and V is TRBV30, with 8 bases lining up with TRBD2. J lost 2 bases, V lost 3 bases, and 6 bases had no gene match. The CDR3 is made up of 15 amino acids. Germline V gene lookup returns CDR1 GTSNPN and CDR2 SVGIG (reference sequence).

This clonotype was detected ten times or more. This chain joins TRBV4-1 and TRBJ1-4; D is unclear. The germline CDR1 and CDR2 sequences are MGHRA and YSYEKL. The ends were cut back, 8 bases at V and 5 bases at J, with 6 bases in the middle. The CDR3 has 11 amino acids. The chain's CDR3 is CASAQNEKLFF. The DNA for the CDR3 is TGCGCCAGCGCCCAAAATGAAAAACTGTTTTTT.

This clonotype was seen at least ten times. J is TRBJ2-3 and V is TRBV7-2, with no clear D. V lost 5 bases and J 6 bases, leaving 9 bases between the germline ends. Germline CDR1 and CDR2: SGHTA and FQGNSA. The CDR3 extends over 12 amino acids. CDR3 nucleotide sequence: TGTGCCAGCAGCACCAACTGGGATACGCAGTATTTT. Residues: CASSTNWDTQYF.

This clonotype is categorized as medium-sized. V and J are TRBV9 and TRBJ1-5; no reliable D call. The V end was cut by 0 bases, the J end by 7 bases, with 14 bases between. CDR1 and CDR2 (germline): SGDLS, YYNGEE. The CDR3 is 15 residues long. The CDR3 bases are TGTGCCAGCAGCGTAGGTGGGGAGCAAAGCCAGCCCCAGCATTTT. This codes for CASSVGGEQSQPQHF.

This clonotype was found many times. V is TRBV6-2 or TRBV6-3 and J is TRBJ2-7; TRBD2 agrees at 8 bases. The ends lost 7 bases at V and 5 bases at J; junction bases unmatched: 19. The CDR3 is made up of 17 amino acids. The germline V gene encodes CDR1 MNHEY and CDR2 SVGEGT. CDR3 in amino acids: CASTSWASGAGDDEQYF. The CDR3, as DNA: TGTGCCAGCACTTCCTGGGCGAGCGGAGCGGGAGACGACGAGCAGTACTTC.

This clonotype was seen ten or more times. V and J are TRBV28 and TRBJ2-1; D may be TRBD1 (6 bases). Deletions cut 4 bases from V and 4 bases from J, with 17 bases between. The CDR3 is 16 residues long. Germline V gene data show CDR1 as MDHEN and CDR2 as SYDVKM. The CDR3 spells CASSSQPGTPYNEQFF. The CDR3 DNA follows: TGTGCCAGCAGTTCGCAACCCGGGACACCTTACAATGAGCAGTTCTTC.

This clonotype showed up many times. The chain has TRBV10-3 and TRBJ2-7; D is unclear. The CDR3 length is 11 residues. The germline gives CDR1 ENHRY, CDR2 SYGVKD. The germline V and J ends were trimmed by 2 bases and 7 bases, with 6 bases remaining between them. The CDR3 nucleotides are TGTGCCATCAGTGAGGTGTCAGAGCAGTACTTC. Its translation: CAISEVSEQYF.